This is a list of T cell receptor beta chains from one sample in a study of cytomegalovirus exposure and HLA in healthy donors. Assay used: immunoSEQ multiplex PCR; TCRdb lists only in-frame clones, some missing. This sample has about 66,000 clones, with around 96% found just once. Sequencing was done on a sample of PBMCs. Receptor source: a man aged 18 to 30 in good health and CMV-seronegative. CDR3s include the opening cysteine and the closing phenylalanine or tryptophan. D genes are given only for firm matches. Size values are once, few and many counts, or a class for expanded clones, and some rows have none.

size	J	V	D	CDR3	DNA
NA	TRBJ1-3	TRBV7-2	NA	CASSFSGVGSGNTIYF	TGTGCCAGCAGCTTCTCAGGGGTTGGCTCTGGAAACACCATATATTTT
NA	TRBJ2-1	TRBV7-2	TRBD2	CASSLMDPLAGMTPFF	TGTGCCAGCAGCCTTATGGACCCGTTAGCGGGGATGACCCCGTTCTTC
NA	TRBJ2-6	TRBV15	TRBD1	CATSSEQTGTGHPCLGANVLTF	TGTGCCACCAGCAGCGAACAAACCGGGACAGGGCATCCTTGTCTGGGGGCCAACGTCCTGACTTTC
NA	TRBJ2-7	TRBV6-5	NA	CASSYSRGYEQYF	TGTGCCAGCAGTTACTCGAGAGGCTACGAGCAGTACTTC
NA	TRBJ2-7	TRBV9	NA	CASSPRDTYEQYF	TGTGCCAGCAGCCCCCGGGACACCTACGAGCAGTACTTC
NA	TRBJ2-3	TRBV4-1	TRBD1	CASSQLAGGDTQYF	TGCGCCAGCAGCCAGCTTGCAGGGGGAGATACGCAGTATTTT
NA	TRBJ2-6	TRBV9	NA	CASSARPGANVLTF	TGTGCCAGCAGCGCGCGTCCTGGGGCCAACGTCCTGACTTTC
NA	TRBJ2-5	TRBV6-4	NA	CASSENSQETQYF	TGTGCCAGCAGTGAAAACAGCCAAGAGACCCAGTACTTC
NA	TRBJ2-1	TRBV5-6	NA	CASSLDGGRGNNEQFF	TGTGCCAGCAGCTTGGATGGTGGGAGGGGGAACAATGAGCAGTTCTTC
NA	TRBJ1-5	TRBV6-1	NA	CASSEGSIDNQPQHF	TGTGCCAGCAGTGAAGGCTCAATAGACAATCAGCCCCAGCATTTT
NA	TRBJ1-2	TRBV27	TRBD1	CASSTKTGAGYGYTF	TGTGCCAGCAGTACCAAAACAGGGGCGGGCTATGGCTACACCTTC
NA	TRBJ2-3	TRBV7-9	TRBD1	CASKVPGQESTDTQYF	TGTGCCAGCAAAGTTCCGGGACAGGAGAGCACAGATACGCAGTATTTT
NA	TRBJ2-2	TRBV7-9	NA	CASSLEPADTGELFF	TGTGCCAGCAGCTTAGAACCAGCGGACACCGGGGAGCTGTTTTTT
NA	TRBJ1-5	TRBV28	NA	CASSVSSRGQPQHF	TGTGCCAGCAGTGTATCCTCCAGGGGACAGCCCCAGCATTTT
NA	TRBJ2-1	TRBV16	TRBD2	CASRGLAGGEQFF	TGTGCCAGCCGGGGACTAGCGGGAGGTGAGCAGTTCTTC
NA	TRBJ2-2	TRBV5-6	NA	CASSFPRDNTGELFF	TGTGCCAGCAGCTTCCCGCGGGACAACACCGGGGAGCTGTTTTTT
NA	TRBJ1-2	TRBV7-9	NA	CASSSTQGTQGYTF	TGTGCCAGCAGCTCCACACAGGGAACCCAAGGCTACACCTTC
NA	TRBJ2-3	TRBV13	NA	CASSLRTETDTQYF	TGTGCCAGCAGCTTACGAACAGAAACAGATACGCAGTATTTT
NA	TRBJ1-1	TRBV4-3	NA	CASSHEQGWSTEAFF	TGCGCCAGCAGCCACGAACAGGGATGGAGCACTGAAGCTTTCTTT
NA	TRBJ1-1	TRBV28	TRBD1	CASSRPGQIYEAFF	TGTGCCAGCAGTCGTCCGGGACAGATATATGAAGCTTTCTTT
NA	TRBJ2-5	TRBV4-1	TRBD2	CASSQRGGGQETQYF	TGCGCCAGCAGCCAGCGCGGGGGGGGGCAGGAGACCCAGTACTTC
NA	TRBJ1-5	TRBV6-1	NA	CASSRTAHSNQPQHF	TGTGCCAGCAGTCGGACAGCCCATAGCAATCAGCCCCAGCATTTT
NA	TRBJ2-1	TRBV5-4	TRBD2	CASSLSHKAGGPDNEQFF	TGTGCCAGCAGCTTGAGCCATAAAGCGGGAGGGCCCGACAATGAGCAGTTCTTC
NA	TRBJ2-7	TRBV29-1	NA	CSVEGGESYEQYF	TGCAGCGTTGAAGGCGGGGAATCCTACGAGCAGTACTTC
once	TRBJ1-5	TRBV28	TRBD1	CASSLTGALNQPQHF	TGTGCCAGCAGTTTGACAGGGGCCCTCAATCAGCCCCAGCATTTT
NA	TRBJ1-5	TRBV27	NA	CASSPLQGTQPQHF	TGTGCCAGCAGCCCCCTTCAGGGCACTCAGCCCCAGCATTTT
NA	TRBJ1-1	TRBV30	TRBD1	CAWSLGGAEAFF	TGTGCCTGGAGTTTAGGGGGCGCGGAAGCTTTCTTT
NA	TRBJ1-3	TRBV7-9	NA	CASSLTQTVTGNTIYF	TGTGCCAGCAGCTTGACGCAGACAGTAACTGGAAACACCATATATTTT
NA	TRBJ1-2	TRBV6-5	NA	CASRSDGGGRYTF	TGTGCCAGCAGATCCGACGGCGGAGGACGCTACACCTTC
NA	TRBJ1-2	TRBV28	TRBD1	CASSAPGQGYGYTF	TGTGCCAGCAGTGCTCCGGGACAGGGCTATGGCTACACCTTC
NA	TRBJ2-1	TRBV27	NA	CASSTRRESSYNEQFF	TGTGCCAGCAGTACCCGCAGGGAAAGCTCCTACAATGAGCAGTTCTTC
NA	TRBJ1-1	TRBV2	TRBD1	CAGGPQSNTEAFF	TGTGCAGGGGGCCCGCAGTCTAACACTGAAGCTTTCTTT
NA	TRBJ2-1	TRBV4-1	TRBD2	CASSQDLVAGGKLEQFF	TGCGCCAGCAGCCAAGATTTAGTAGCGGGAGGAAAACTTGAGCAGTTCTTC
NA	TRBJ2-3	TRBV18	TRBD2	CASSPPVTSGSSDTQYF	TGTGCCAGCTCACCACCGGTGACTAGCGGGAGCTCAGATACGCAGTATTTT
NA	TRBJ2-3	TRBV5-8	NA	CASSWASGTDTQYF	TGTGCCAGCAGCTGGGCTAGCGGCACAGATACGCAGTATTTT
NA	TRBJ1-5	TRBV18	TRBD1	CASSPVQDRVSVEGNQPQHF	TGTGCCAGCTCACCAGTACAGGACAGGGTATCGGTAGAAGGCAATCAGCCCCAGCATTTT
NA	TRBJ1-2	TRBV2	NA	CASSMAEYYGYTF	TGTGCCAGCAGTATGGCAGAATACTATGGCTACACCTTC
NA	TRBJ2-2	TRBV7-8	NA	CASSLVAGRPTGELFF	TGTGCCAGCAGCTTAGTGGCAGGAAGACCCACCGGGGAGCTGTTTTTT
NA	TRBJ2-7	TRBV27	NA	CASSLGHSYEQYF	TGTGCCAGCAGTTTAGGGCACTCCTACGAGCAGTACTTC
once	TRBJ1-5	TRBV2	NA	CASREKQGFNQPQHF	TGTGCCAGCAGAGAGAAACAGGGATTTAATCAGCCCCAGCATTTT
NA	TRBJ1-2	TRBV27	NA	CASSFGGPNYGYTF	TGTGCCAGCAGTTTCGGGGGGCCCAACTATGGCTACACCTTC
NA	TRBJ2-7	TRBV6-1	NA	CASRTSGSYEQYF	TGTGCCAGCAGGACCTCGGGCTCCTACGAGCAGTACTTC
NA	TRBJ1-5	TRBV5-6	TRBD1	CASSQGQGNQPQHF	TGTGCCAGCAGCCAGGGACAGGGGAATCAGCCCCAGCATTTT
NA	TRBJ1-4	TRBV19	TRBD1	CASSTRTGGNEKLFF	TGTGCCAGTAGTACCCGGACAGGAGGAAATGAAAAACTGTTTTTT
NA	TRBJ2-2	TRBV11-2	TRBD2	CASSLKPHLAGGAPGELFF	TGTGCCAGCAGCTTAAAGCCCCACTTAGCGGGAGGAGCTCCCGGGGAGCTGTTTTTT
NA	TRBJ1-3	TRBV6-1	NA	CASSGGPASGNTIYF	TGTGCCAGCAGTGGGGGCCCGGCCTCTGGAAACACCATATATTTT
NA	TRBJ1-1	TRBV18	TRBD1	CASSHGQGAMNTEAFF	TGTGCCAGCTCACATGGACAGGGGGCTATGAACACTGAAGCTTTCTTT
NA	TRBJ2-3	TRBV5-1	TRBD1	CASSWPDRVEDTQYF	TGCGCCAGCAGCTGGCCGGACAGGGTTGAAGATACGCAGTATTTT
NA	TRBJ2-7	TRBV5-1	NA	CASSNDGEQYF	TGCGCCAGCAGCAATGACGGGGAGCAGTACTTC
NA	TRBJ2-7	TRBV27	NA	CASSSRDIYEQYF	TGTGCCAGCAGCTCCCGGGACATCTACGAGCAGTACTTC
NA	TRBJ2-5	TRBV20-1	NA	CSGQQETQYF	TGCAGTGGACAGCAAGAGACCCAGTACTTC
NA	TRBJ2-7	TRBV10-3	TRBD2	CAISEIWSTSGGAYEQYF	TGTGCCATCAGTGAGATTTGGTCGACTAGCGGGGGGGCCTACGAGCAGTACTTC
NA	TRBJ2-3	TRBV28	NA	CASSLDSITDTQYF	TGTGCCAGCAGTTTAGACAGCATCACAGATACGCAGTATTTT
NA	TRBJ2-3	TRBV19	NA	CASSIVRVSTDTQYF	TGTGCCAGTAGTATAGTAAGAGTTAGCACAGATACGCAGTATTTT
once	TRBJ1-5	TRBV18	TRBD1	CASSPGTGDGQPQHF	TGTGCCAGCTCCCCCGGGACAGGGGACGGCCAGCCCCAGCATTTT